This entry concerns a single T cell receptor beta chain. A read error may account for a junction end that differs from germline. The data stem from a study of blood T cell repertoires in COVID-19. Germline assignment: CDR1 SGHVS and CDR2 FQNEAQ. The CDR3 sequence is 16 residues long. Data came from immunoSEQ multiplex PCR; TCRdb stores just in-frame clones and leaves some out. The sample includes fewer than 250,000 clones, about four fifths of them seen just once. The V and J genes are TRBV7-8 and TRBJ1-1, with 7 bases lining up with TRBD1. Source material: peripheral blood. The sequence was obtained from a woman aged 70-85 years with acute or convalescent COVID-19. CDR3 in DNA: TGTGCCAGCACCTTATTAAGACAGGGCACGAACACTGAAGCTTTCTTT. It encodes CASTLLRQGTNTEAFF. The full variable domain, completed using reference TRBV7-8 and TRBJ1-1, is GAGVSQSPRYKVAKRGQDVALRCDPISGHVSLFWYQQALGQGPEFLTYFQNEAQLDKSGLPSDRFFAERPEGSVSTLKIQRTQQEDSAVYLCASTLLRQGTNTEAFFGQGTRLTVV.